Following are 12 T cell receptor beta chains from one sample sequenced in a study of blood T cell repertoires in COVID-19. Method: immunoSEQ multiplex PCR; TCRdb's copy keeps in-frame clones and lacks some. This sample yields about 46,000 clones, of which roughly 88% are seen a single time; about 7.3% belongs to the top ten. The sequenced material came from peripheral blood. The receptors shown here come from a man aged 50 or older with acute or convalescent COVID-19.

The V call is TRBV19, the J call TRBJ1-2, with D hard to call. CDR1 and CDR2 from the germline V gene are LNHDA and SQIVND (reference sequence). The CDR3 length is 16 residues. V lost 5 bases to trimming and J lost 7 bases, with 23 bases between them. This chain's CDR3 is CASSSSTSLSRGGYTF. CDR3 in DNA: TGTGCCAGTAGTTCCTCAACCAGTCTATCCCGGGGTGGCTACACCTTC. Full variable domain (rest looked up from reference TRBV19 and TRBJ1-2): DGGITQSPKYLFRKEGQNVTLSCEQNLNHDAMYWYRQDPGQGLRLIYYSQIVNDFQKGDIAEGYSVSREKKESFPLTVTSAQKNPTAFYLCASSSSTSLSRGGYTFGSGTRLTVV.

The rearrangement links TRBV5-1 to TRBJ2-6; D gene uncertain. The germline V gene encodes CDR1 SGHRS and CDR2 YFSETQ. The CDR3 is 15 residues long. Trimming removed 4 bases from V and 2 bases from J, with 10 bases in between. CDR3 sequence: CASSQVETGANVLTF. CDR3 nucleotide sequence: TGCGCCAGCAGCCAGGTCGAGACTGGGGCCAACGTCCTGACTTTC.

The rearrangement links TRBV5-1 to TRBJ2-7, with TRBD1 matching over 11 bases. The CDR3 has 13 residues. Trimming took 3 bases from V and 6 from J; bases not matched to a gene: 2. The germline gives CDR1 SGHRS, CDR2 YFSETQ. CDR3 coding DNA: TGCGCCAGCAGCTGGGGACAGGGGGGCGAGCAGTACTTC. It yields the protein CASSWGQGGEQYF.

The sample holds one count of this clone. The CDR3 nucleotides read TGTGCCAGCAGCGGCGCGGGGGGGTGGGAGACCCAGTACTTC. The encoded protein is CASSGAGGWETQYF. V and J are TRBV7-2 and TRBJ2-5; 9 nucleotides align to TRBD2. Germline-derived CDR1 and CDR2 are SGHTA and FQGNSA. V was clipped by 5 bases and J by 5 bases; unmatched bases: 6. There are 14 residues in the CDR3. The variable domain in full, completed from reference TRBV7-2 and TRBJ2-5, reads GAGVSQSPSNKVTEKGKDVELRCDPISGHTALYWYRQSLGQGLEFLIYFQGNSAPDKSGLPSDRFSAERTGGSVSTLTIQRTQQEDSAVYLCASSGAGGWETQYFGPGTRLLVL.

In DNA, the CDR3 is TGTGCCAGCAGTTTAAACAGGGCCCACGAGCAGTACTTC. Protein: CASSLNRAHEQYF. The V and J genes are TRBV12-3 or TRBV12-4 and TRBJ2-7, with D perhaps TRBD1 (6 bases). Trimming left V 2 bases short and J 5 bases short, with 10 bases between. This CDR3 is 13 amino acids long.

This clone was seen only once. V is TRBV30 and J is TRBJ2-5; TRBD1 is a possible D gene (5 bases). The CDR3 contains 13 residues. The V gene's germline CDR1 is GTSNPN and CDR2 SVGIG (reference sequence). V lost 4 bases and J 3 bases, leaving 12 bases between the germline ends. The CDR3 nucleotides are TGTGCCTGGATGAGTGGCAGGGAAGAGACCCAGTACTTC. Encoded protein: CAWMSGREETQYF.

The V and J genes are TRBV3-1 (or the pseudogene TRBV3-2) and TRBJ1-2; tentatively, D is TRBD1 (5 bases). Trimming took 4 bases from V and 5 from J, leaving 14 bases between them. The germline CDR1 and CDR2 sequences are LGHDT and YNNKEL (reference sequence). There are 14 residues in the CDR3. CDR3 DNA: TGTGCCAGCAGCCCTGGGGCAGGGTTTTATGGCTACACCTTC. Translated, it gives CASSPGAGFYGYTF.

V usage is TRBV7-6 and J usage is TRBJ2-2; the match to TRBD2 covers 12 bases. The CDR3 consists of 16 residues. J lost 5 bases, V lost 5 bases, and 6 bases had no gene match. The germline CDR1 and CDR2 sequences are SGHVS and FNYEAQ. CDR3 sequence reads: CASSGVGTSGTGELFF. The CDR3, as DNA: TGTGCCAGCAGCGGAGTTGGGACTAGCGGGACCGGGGAGCTGTTTTTT.

The CDR3: CASSAQTDEAFF. CDR3 bases: TGTGCCAGCAGTGCCCAGACTGACGAAGCTTTCTTT. This rearrangement joins TRBV2 to TRBJ1-1; no clear D. V was cut by 4 bases and J by 8 bases, with 11 bases left in between. The CDR3 spans 12 residues. CDR1 SNHLY and CDR2 FYNNEI come from the germline V gene.

This clone was observed a handful of times. The chain uses TRBV28 and TRBJ1-4, with 7 nucleotides matching TRBD1. Germline V lookup: CDR1 MDHEN, CDR2 SYDVKM. This CDR3 has 14 residues. Trimming took 5 bases from V and 2 from J; bases not matched to a gene: 2. This chain's CDR3 is CASSQQGTNEKLFF. The DNA for the CDR3 is TGTGCCAGCAGTCAACAGGGGACTAATGAAAAACTGTTTTTT.

This clone was observed once. The rearrangement uses TRBV6-5 and TRBJ1-2; unclear D gene. This CDR3 is built from 15 residues. Looked up from germline, CDR1 is MNHEY and CDR2 is SVGAGI. V was pared by 5 bases and J by 0 bases, with 13 bases between. For the CDR3, the DNA is TGTGCCAGCAGTCTCGGTACCTCTACTAACTATGGCTACACCTTC. Its translation is CASSLGTSTNYGYTF.

The rearrangement links TRBV19 to TRBJ1-1, with 7 nucleotides matching TRBD1. The germline gives CDR1 LNHDA, CDR2 SQIVND (reference sequence). The CDR3 extends over 12 amino acids. With 7 bases clipped from V and 9 bases from J, the junction kept 8 bases outside the gene matches. CDR3 protein: CASTDRQGQAFF. CDR3 bases: TGTGCCAGTACCGACCGACAGGGTCAAGCTTTCTTT.